The clone carrying this TCR beta chain was observed at least ten times. Its specificity is unknown. These data originate in a study of post-analysis software for immune sequencing data. Germline V gene data show CDR1 as SGHDT and CDR2 as YYEEEE. The CDR3 totals 12 residues. V was cut by 4 bases and J by 6 bases, with 9 bases left in between. Built from TCR beta cDNA, the libraries had unique molecular identifiers in them. There were about 0.85 to 11 million T cells, and about 500,000 cDNA molecules came from them. TCRdb analysed the PCR reads with MiXCR anew, one entry per CDR3 protein. The sample comprises 750,000 to 950,000 distinct CDR3 sequences, just over 45% of which are singletons, and 4.9% rests with the top ten. Study outcomes and limitations: Compared with controls, patients had more of five or six TRBV segments, including TRBV5-6, TRBV5-1 and TRBV20-1. Controls showed significantly higher normalized Chao1 diversity than did multiple sclerosis patients.

The J gene is TRBJ2-3, the V gene TRBV5-6, with D unresolved. The sample consisted of blood. The sequence derives from a girl under 18 with multiple sclerosis. The CDR3 sequence is CASSTRVDTQYF. The CDR3 coding sequence is TGTGCCAGCAGCACCCGTGTCGATACGCAGTATTTT.